This T cell receptor beta chain was sequenced for a study of cytomegalovirus exposure and HLA in healthy donors. PCR was performed using 60 Vbeta and 13 Jbeta primers. Method: immunoSEQ multiplex PCR; TCRdb's copy keeps in-frame clones and lacks some. The data show 150,000 to 200,000 clones, with just over 75% seen just once and less than 1.2% held by the top ten. Study conclusions and caveats: The presence/absence work took it that sequencing depth was about the same across donors. Most TCR sequences proved rare, with some public TCRs found in many donors. An analysis was carried out at a later point. It showed that HLA-associated TCR beta chains were more clonally expanded than equally common non-associated chains.

In germline, CDR1 is MNHEY, CDR2 SMNVEV (reference sequence). The CDR3 is 15 amino acids. The junction had 7 bases not matched to a gene; V was cut back by 6 bases and J by 2 bases. Remarks on this clone: The antigen is undetermined.

This receptor was obtained from a woman aged 40 to 50 in good health and CMV-seronegative. This chain connects TRBV27 to TRBJ1-1, with 9 nucleotides matching TRBD1. Specimen: PBMCs. The CDR3 spells CASSWTGEVNTEAFF. The CDR3 bases are TGTGCCAGCAGCTGGACAGGGGAGGTTAACACTGAAGCTTTCTTT.